This TCR beta chain emerged from a study of shared clonotypes between healthy human individuals. Across the whole study: Participating donors consisted of a couple of women and three men aged 18 to 49. The plates for each donor numbered three CD4 naive, three CD4 memory, two CD8 naive and one CD8 memory.

Measured with immunoSEQ multiplex PCR; TCRdb has only the in-frame clones, and not every one. Here the sample spans some 2,500,000 clones, 93% being singletons. Germline CDR1 and CDR2: SGHTA and FQGNSA. V lost 0 bases and J lost 0; bases outside the gene matches: 4. The CDR3 extends over 16 amino acids. Note on this clone: This specimen includes other DNA sequences encoding the same CDR3.

The sample consisted of naive CD4+ T cells from PBMCs. Subset defined: CD45RA+ positively selected. The sequence derives from a man aged 18 to 29 in good health. Some clones in this sample may be carry-over from other donors' samples. The chain employs TRBV7-2 and TRBJ2-5; 7 bases map to TRBD1. CDR3 nucleotide sequence: TGTGCCAGCAGCTTAGCGGCAGGGGGTTACCAAGAGACCCAGTACTTC. It yields the protein CASSLAAGGYQETQYF.